Listed here are 5 T cell receptor beta chains from one sample, sequenced in a study of T cells in women clearing cervical HPV infection. The data were produced by immunoSEQ multiplex PCR, yet TCRdb's version contains in-frame clones alone and is incomplete. The ten most abundant clones cover around a tenth of a sample with tens of thousands of clones. The sequenced sample was blood buffy coat. The receptor set was obtained from a woman aged 18-70 years with a cervical HPV16 infection that either progressed to CIN3+ or cleared (not recorded which).

For this clone: The sequence runs out 3 residues before the end of the CDR3; the remainder is reconstructed from the germline J gene. The V gene is TRBV5-1, the J gene TRBJ2-1, with D perhaps TRBD2 (6 bases). V was shortened by 0 bases and J by 6 bases, with 10 bases between the two germline ends. This CDR3 contains 14 residues. Germline-derived CDR1 and CDR2 are SGHRS and YFSETQ. The CDR3 protein is CASSLVLGGNEQFF. The part of the CDR3 DNA that was read is TGCGCCAGCAGCTTGGTTTTGGGGGGCAATGAG.

To note about this clone: Sequencing ends 3 residues short of the CDR3 end; the germline J gene provides the rest. The rearrangement joins TRBV6-4 to TRBJ2-2, with D perhaps TRBD2 (6 bases). Germline-derived CDR1 and CDR2 are MRHNA and SNTAGT. V gave up 3 bases and J gave up 0 bases, with 8 bases separating them. This CDR3 has 15 amino acids. The CDR3 loop is CASSEEGSNTGELFF. The CDR3 DNA, read in part, is TGTGCCAGCAGTGAGGAGGGGTCGAACACCGGGGAG.

As to this clone: The CDR3 end is not reached by the read, which stops 3 residues before it; the germline J gene fills it in. This sequence joins TRBV6-2 or TRBV6-3 and TRBJ2-2, with D possibly being TRBD2 (6 bases). CDR1 is MNHEY and CDR2 is SVGEGT in the germline V gene. This CDR3 contains 15 residues. The ends were cut back, 2 bases at V and 1 base at J, with 8 bases in the middle. CDR3 protein: CASSYIGGNTGELFF. The sequenced CDR3 bases are TGTGCCAGCAGTTACATCGGGGGGAACACCGGGGAG.

For this clone: The sequenced fragment ends 3 residues before the CDR3 boundary, so the rest is inferred from the germline J gene. The V call is TRBV20-1, the J call TRBJ2-7; 12 bases agree with TRBD2. CDR3 length equals 16 residues. Germline V CDR1 and CDR2: DFQATT, SNEGSKA (reference sequence). Unmatched junction bases numbered 8, after V lost 1 base and J lost 4 bases. CDR3 residues: CSARVRELAGGYEQYF. The CDR3 DNA, read in part, is TGCAGTGCTAGAGTCCGAGAACTAGCGGGAGGATACGAG.

Points on this clone: The read halts 3 residues ahead of the CDR3 end, with the missing end drawn from the germline J gene. The chain recombines TRBV6-1 with TRBJ2-1, with 10 positions matching TRBD2. The CDR3 consists of 15 residues. V dropped 3 bases and J dropped 6; count of bases not matched to a gene: 5. From germline, CDR1 is MNHNS and CDR2 SASEGT. CDR3 residues: CASSEWASGSNEQFF. Incomplete CDR3 DNA: TGTGCCAGCAGTGAGTGGGCTAGCGGGAGCAATGAG.